Presented here are 10 T cell receptor beta chains from one specimen sequenced in a study of T cells after yellow fever vaccination. TCRdb independently ran MiXCR on the 5' RACE reads; one entry per CDR3 protein. This table holds about 340,000 distinct CDR3 sequences, about 4% found once. Source: PBMCs, taken 5 days after the yellow fever booster vaccination. Receptors originate from a man aged 18-30 years who received the YFV17D yellow fever vaccine.

This chain links TRBV7-9 with TRBJ1-2; 8 bases are shared with TRBD1. The CDR3 totals 16 residues. Germline V gene data show CDR1 as SEHNR and CDR2 as FQNEAQ (reference sequence). The ends lost 2 bases at V and 4 bases at J; junction bases unmatched: 9. The CDR3 protein is CASSLTATGDLYGYTF. DNA of the CDR3: TGTGCCAGCAGCTTAACGGCGACAGGGGACCTCTATGGCTACACCTTC.

Many counts were recorded for this clonotype. The gene calls are TRBV18 and TRBJ1-1; the match to TRBD1 covers 10 bases. The V gene end was trimmed by 4 bases and the J gene end by 5 bases; junction bases not matched to a gene: 4. The germline V gene has CDR1 KGHSH and CDR2 LQKENI. The CDR3 loop spans 14 amino acids. The CDR3 here is CASSLGQGRTEAFF. In nucleotides, the CDR3 is TGTGCCAGCTCACTGGGACAGGGGAGAACTGAAGCTTTCTTT. Together with reference TRBV18 and TRBJ1-1, the CDR3 gives the full variable domain: NAGVMQNPRHLVRRRGQEARLRCSPMKGHSHVYWYRQLPEEGLKFMVYLQKENIIDESGMPKERFSAEFPKEGPSILRIQQVVRGDSAAYFCASSLGQGRTEAFFGQGTRLTVV.

This clonotype was seen many times. The gene calls are TRBV30 and TRBJ2-3; D is possibly TRBD2 (5 bases). Germline CDR1 is GTSNPN and CDR2 is SVGIG (reference sequence). The CDR3 extends over 12 amino acids. V was shortened by 0 bases and J by 4 bases, with 5 bases between the two germline ends. This CDR3 reads CAWSVLADTQYF. In DNA, the CDR3 is TGTGCCTGGAGTGTACTAGCAGATACGCAGTATTTT.

This clonotype was seen repeatedly, ten times or more. The chain couples TRBV7-9 to TRBJ1-4; no clear D. This CDR3 is 15 amino acids long. The germline gives CDR1 SEHNR, CDR2 FQNEAQ (reference sequence). Trimming removed 2 bases from V and 7 bases from J, with 14 bases in between. The CDR3 loop reads CASSLRWDLGEKLFF. For the CDR3, the DNA is TGTGCCAGCAGCTTACGTTGGGATCTTGGTGAAAAACTGTTTTTT.

This clonotype was seen ten or more times. V is TRBV7-2 and J is TRBJ2-4; weak D call: TRBD2 (6 bases). This CDR3 comprises 15 residues. In germline, CDR1 is SGHTA, CDR2 FQGNSA. V lost 1 base to trimming and J lost 7 bases, with 14 bases between them. The CDR3 coding sequence is TGTGCCAGCAGCTTAGGCATTACTGGGGGGAACATTCAGTACTTC. Translation gives CASSLGITGGNIQYF.

This clonotype was seen at least ten times. The genes are TRBV5-5 and TRBJ1-1, with TRBD1 identical over 7 bases. The V gene end was trimmed by 3 bases and the J gene end by 1 base; junction bases not matched to a gene: 9. The CDR3 spans 16 residues. The germline CDR1 and CDR2 sequences are SGHKS and YYEKEE (reference sequence). CDR3 region: CASSSRGGAGNTEAFF. DNA of the CDR3: TGTGCCAGCAGCTCTAGAGGGGGCGCGGGGAACACTGAAGCTTTCTTT.

This clonotype was counted only a few times. The rearrangement uses TRBV20-1 and TRBJ1-4, with TRBD1 as a possible D gene (6 bases). This CDR3 region has 15 residues. The germline gives CDR1 DFQATT, CDR2 SNEGSKA (reference sequence). Trimming cost V 4 bases and J 8 bases, with 20 bases left between them. The CDR3 region has the DNA TGCAGTGCTATACAACCGGCGGGGGGCGGGGAAAAACTGTTTTTT. Translation: CSAIQPAGGGEKLFF.

This clonotype was seen ten or more times. The chain links TRBV5-4 to TRBJ2-2, with 9 bases matching TRBD1. Germline CDR1 SGHNT, CDR2 YYREEE (reference sequence). Trimming removed 1 base from V and 6 bases from J; junction bases left unmatched: 4. The CDR3 has 15 residues. The CDR3 sequence is CASSLWDRVSGELFF. Here the CDR3 DNA reads TGTGCCAGCAGCTTGTGGGACAGGGTTTCCGGGGAGCTGTTTTTT.

This sequence joins TRBV20-1 and TRBJ1-5; D perhaps matches TRBD1 (5 bases). The CDR3 length is 13 residues. V lost 7 bases and J 3 bases, leaving 13 bases between the germline ends. Germline assignment: CDR1 DFQATT and CDR2 SNEGSKA (reference sequence). In nucleotides, the CDR3 is TGCAGTGTTGGGGCCTTATACAATCAGCCCCAGCATTTT. Its protein is CSVGALYNQPQHF.

The V gene is TRBV19, the J gene TRBJ1-1; the D gene is possibly TRBD1 (5 bases). Germline CDR1 reads LNHDA; CDR2 reads SQIVND (reference sequence). V shed 2 bases and J shed 4 bases, with 17 bases lying between them. The CDR3 spans 16 residues. CDR3 amino acids: CASSIHRKRGGTEAFF. In DNA form, the CDR3 reads TGTGCCAGTAGTATACATCGGAAAAGGGGAGGCACTGAAGCTTTCTTT.